What follows are 3 T cell receptor beta chains derived from one specimen sequenced in a study of blood T cell repertoires in COVID-19. TCRdb's table, derived via immunoSEQ multiplex PCR, lists solely in-frame clones and lacks some. The table shows fewer than 350,000 clones, with almost 90% occurring only once. Sequencing was done on a sample of PBMCs or T cells enriched from blood (not recorded which). All receptors derive from a woman in her late teens or twenties with acute COVID-19.

CDR3 in amino acids: CASSSSPTSMNEQFF. The CDR3 coding sequence is TGTGCCAGCAGTTCGTCCCCGACTAGCATGAATGAGCAGTTCTTC. The rearrangement uses TRBV27 and TRBJ2-1; 7 bases agree with TRBD2. This CDR3 has 15 residues. The V gene's germline CDR1 is MNHEY and CDR2 SMNVEV (reference sequence). J was trimmed by 7 bases and V by 4 bases; bases with no gene match: 10.

The chain carries TRBV28 and TRBJ2-5; a possible D gene is TRBD1 (5 bases). Germline-derived CDR1 and CDR2 are MDHEN and SYDVKM. V shed 6 bases and J shed 4 bases, with 18 bases lying between them. The CDR3 has 15 amino acids. CDR3 sequence reads: CASSAQTVRLETQYF. CDR3 DNA sequence: TGTGCCAGCAGCGCGCAGACAGTTAGGTTAGAGACCCAGTACTTC. The whole variable domain, filled in from reference TRBV28 and TRBJ2-5, reads DVKVTQSSRYLVKRTGEKVFLECVQDMDHENMFWYRQDPGLGLRLIYFSYDVKMKEKGDIPEGYSVSREKKERFSLILESASTNQTSMYLCASSAQTVRLETQYFGPGTRLLVL.

The rearrangement uses TRBV11-3 and TRBJ2-1, with 14 nucleotides matching TRBD2. The CDR3 sequence is 17 residues long. Germline-derived CDR1 and CDR2 are SGHNT and YENEEA. V shed 5 bases and J 8 bases; nucleotides not matched to a gene: 11. CDR3 in DNA: TGTGCCAGCAGCCCCCGACTAGCGGGAGGGGGACGAGATGAGCAGTTCTTC. It yields the protein CASSPRLAGGGRDEQFF. Based on the CDR3 plus reference TRBV11-3 and TRBJ2-1, the full variable domain is EAGVVQSPRYKIIEKKQPVAFWCNPISGHNTLYWYLQNLGQGPELLIRYENEEAVDDSQLPKDRFSAERLKGVDSTLKIQPAELGDSAVYLCASSPRLAGGGRDEQFFGPGTRLTVL.